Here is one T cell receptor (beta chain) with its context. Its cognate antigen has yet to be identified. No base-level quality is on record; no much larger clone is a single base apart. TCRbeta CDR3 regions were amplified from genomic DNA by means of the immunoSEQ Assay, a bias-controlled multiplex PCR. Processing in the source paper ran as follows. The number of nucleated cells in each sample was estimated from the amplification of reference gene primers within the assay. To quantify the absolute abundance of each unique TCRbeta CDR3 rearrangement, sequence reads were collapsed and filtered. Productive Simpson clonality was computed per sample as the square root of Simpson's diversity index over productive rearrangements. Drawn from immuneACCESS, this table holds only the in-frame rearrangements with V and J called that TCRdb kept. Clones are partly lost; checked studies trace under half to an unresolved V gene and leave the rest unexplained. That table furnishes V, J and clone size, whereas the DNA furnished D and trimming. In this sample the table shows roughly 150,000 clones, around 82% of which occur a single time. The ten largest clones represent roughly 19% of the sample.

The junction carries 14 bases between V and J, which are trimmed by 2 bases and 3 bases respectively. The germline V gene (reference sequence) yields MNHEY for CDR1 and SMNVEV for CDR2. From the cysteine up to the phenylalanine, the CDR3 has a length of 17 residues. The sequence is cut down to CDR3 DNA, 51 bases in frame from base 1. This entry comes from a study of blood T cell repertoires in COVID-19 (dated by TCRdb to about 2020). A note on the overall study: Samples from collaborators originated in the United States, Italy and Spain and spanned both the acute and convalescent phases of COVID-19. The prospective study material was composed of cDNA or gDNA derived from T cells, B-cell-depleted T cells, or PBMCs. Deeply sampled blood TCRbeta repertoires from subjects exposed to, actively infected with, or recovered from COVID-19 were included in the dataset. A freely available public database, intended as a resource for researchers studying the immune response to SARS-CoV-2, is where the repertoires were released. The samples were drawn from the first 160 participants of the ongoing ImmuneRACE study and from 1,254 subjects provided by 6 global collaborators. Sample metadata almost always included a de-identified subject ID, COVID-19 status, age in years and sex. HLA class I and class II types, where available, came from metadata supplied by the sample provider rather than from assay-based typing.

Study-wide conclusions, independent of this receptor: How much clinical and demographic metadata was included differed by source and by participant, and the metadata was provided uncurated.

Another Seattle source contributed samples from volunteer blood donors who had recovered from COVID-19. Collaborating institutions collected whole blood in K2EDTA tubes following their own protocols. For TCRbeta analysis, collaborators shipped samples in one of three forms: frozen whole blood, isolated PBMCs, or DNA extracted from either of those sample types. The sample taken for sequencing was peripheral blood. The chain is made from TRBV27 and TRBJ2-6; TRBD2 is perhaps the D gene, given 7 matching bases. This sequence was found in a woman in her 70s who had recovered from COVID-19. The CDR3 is CASSLRGGGVGANVLTF. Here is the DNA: TGTGCCAGCAGTTTAAGGGGGGGAGGCGTTGGGGCCAACGTCCTGACTTTC.